This T cell receptor (beta chain) was retrieved from a study of T cell responses to AZD1222 COVID-19 vaccine. Study-wide results and caveats: Along spike, vaccine-associated CD4 TCRs were found throughout, with dominance at 160-218 and 743-854.

Germline V gene lookup returns CDR1 MNHNY and CDR2 SVGAGI (reference sequence). CDR3 length: 17 amino acids. V shed 5 bases, J shed 1 base, and the junction held 11 bases outside the gene matches. The table came from immunoSEQ multiplex PCR; TCRdb's copy has only in-frame clones and leaves some out. The table has around 140,000 clones, roughly 89% seen once; the top ten hold 7% to 9%. As regards this clone: The antigen is unknown.

The chain couples TRBV6-6 to TRBJ2-3; TRBD2 agrees at 8 bases. Source: peripheral blood, taken 28 days after the second dose of the MenACWY control vaccine. This TCR derives from an adult who received the MenACWY meningococcal vaccine as a control. The DNA of the CDR3 is TGTGCCAGCAGTCCTGCCCTTAGCGGGGCCGGCACAGATACGCAGTATTTT. Encoded protein: CASSPALSGAGTDTQYF.